This is a list of T cell receptor beta chains from one sample in a study of response to subunit inactivated influenza vaccine. Each CDR3 protein is one row after TCRdb ran MiXCR on the RT-PCR reads. This table has hundreds of thousands of distinct CDR3 sequences, about an eighth appearing once. The source material was PBMCs from blood, sampled on the day of vaccination. The origin of the receptors is a man aged 50 to 59 who received an inactivated influenza vaccine. Both conserved end residues are part of each CDR3. The D gene is left open where the match is weak. Size is stated for part of the rows, as once, few or many counts, or as a class when the clone is expanded.

CDR3 length: 16; clone size: few; D gene: -; V gene: TRBV5-1; J gene: TRBJ1-6; CDR3 protein: CASSWDGSSYNSPLHF; CDR3 DNA: TGCGCCAGCAGCTGGGACGGCAGCTCCTATAATTCACCCCTCCACTTT
CDR3 length: 14; clone size: few; D gene: -; V gene: TRBV6-5; J gene: TRBJ2-1; CDR3 protein: CASSLVRRGNEQFF; CDR3 DNA: TGTGCCAGCAGTTTGGTCAGGAGAGGCAATGAGCAGTTCTTC
CDR3 length: 16; clone size: few; D gene: -; V gene: TRBV20-1; J gene: TRBJ1-6; CDR3 protein: CSAANGGSSYNSPLHF; CDR3 DNA: TGCAGTGCCGCCAATGGGGGGAGCTCCTATAATTCACCCCTCCACTTT
CDR3 length: 16; clone size: -; D gene: -; V gene: TRBV12-3/TRBV12-4; J gene: TRBJ1-5; CDR3 protein: CASSLAWQHSNQPQHF; CDR3 DNA: TGTGCCAGCAGTTTAGCGTGGCAGCATAGCAATCAGCCCCAGCATTTT
CDR3 length: 14; clone size: few; D gene: -; V gene: TRBV4-1; J gene: TRBJ1-3; CDR3 protein: CASSQDWAVNTIYF; CDR3 DNA: TGCGCCAGCAGCCAAGATTGGGCCGTAAACACCATATATTTT
CDR3 length: 14; clone size: -; D gene: TRBD1; V gene: TRBV10-3; J gene: TRBJ2-7; CDR3 protein: CAIRAPGQGVEQYF; CDR3 DNA: TGTGCCATCAGGGCACCGGGACAGGGTGTCGAGCAGTACTTC
CDR3 length: 14; clone size: few; D gene: TRBD2; V gene: TRBV3-1; J gene: TRBJ2-1; CDR3 protein: CASSQGGAGDEQFF; CDR3 DNA: TGTGCCAGCAGCCAAGGCGGCGCGGGAGACGAGCAGTTCTTC
CDR3 length: 17; clone size: -; D gene: TRBD2; V gene: TRBV7-2; J gene: TRBJ2-1; CDR3 protein: CASSNAGTSGVSGEQFF; CDR3 DNA: TGTGCCAGCAGCAACGCCGGGACTAGCGGGGTATCGGGAGAGCAGTTCTTC
CDR3 length: 14; clone size: many; D gene: TRBD1; V gene: TRBV20-1; J gene: TRBJ1-2; CDR3 protein: CSASPGQGGYGYTF; CDR3 DNA: TGCAGTGCTAGCCCGGGACAGGGAGGCTATGGCTACACCTTC
CDR3 length: 13; clone size: few; D gene: TRBD2; V gene: TRBV7-6; J gene: TRBJ2-7; CDR3 protein: CASSRHSGGEQYF; CDR3 DNA: TGTGCCAGCAGCCGCCATAGCGGGGGAGAGCAGTACTTC
CDR3 length: 14; clone size: few; D gene: -; V gene: TRBV4-3; J gene: TRBJ2-7; CDR3 protein: CASSQAIGPYEQYF; CDR3 DNA: TGCGCCAGCAGCCAAGCAATAGGGCCCTACGAGCAGTACTTC
CDR3 length: 18; clone size: few; D gene: -; V gene: TRBV5-1; J gene: TRBJ2-5; CDR3 protein: CASSLAALATRAVETQYF; CDR3 DNA: TGCGCCAGCAGCTTGGCCGCTCTGGCGACAAGGGCGGTGGAGACCCAGTACTTC
CDR3 length: 16; clone size: -; D gene: TRBD2; V gene: TRBV27; J gene: TRBJ2-3; CDR3 protein: CASSTGTSGTADTQYF; CDR3 DNA: TGTGCCAGCAGTACCGGGACTAGCGGAACCGCGGATACGCAGTATTTT
CDR3 length: 14; clone size: few; D gene: TRBD1; V gene: TRBV5-1; J gene: TRBJ2-7; CDR3 protein: CASSSGTGHYEQYF; CDR3 DNA: TGCGCCAGCAGCTCCGGGACAGGGCACTACGAGCAGTACTTC
CDR3 length: 14; clone size: -; D gene: -; V gene: TRBV19; J gene: TRBJ2-7; CDR3 protein: CASSFQSVSYEQYF; CDR3 DNA: TGTGCCAGTAGTTTTCAAAGCGTGTCCTACGAGCAGTACTTC
CDR3 length: 14; clone size: few; D gene: -; V gene: TRBV24-1; J gene: TRBJ2-6; CDR3 protein: CATSGRAGANVLTF; CDR3 DNA: TGTGCCACCAGTGGACGGGCTGGGGCCAACGTCCTGACTTTC
CDR3 length: 16; clone size: few; D gene: TRBD1; V gene: TRBV20-1; J gene: TRBJ1-2; CDR3 protein: CCARDLTGGASYGYTF; CDR3 DNA: TGCTGTGCTAGAGATTTAACAGGGGGCGCTAGCTATGGCTACACCTTC
CDR3 length: 15; clone size: -; D gene: -; V gene: TRBV4-1; J gene: TRBJ1-2; CDR3 protein: CASSQDMGPLYGYTF; CDR3 DNA: TGCGCCAGCAGCCAAGATATGGGACCCCTCTATGGCTACACCTTC
CDR3 length: 14; clone size: many; D gene: TRBD2; V gene: TRBV5-6; J gene: TRBJ2-5; CDR3 protein: CASSQRGYEETQYF; CDR3 DNA: TGTGCCAGCAGCCAGCGGGGTTACGAAGAGACCCAGTACTTC
CDR3 length: 12; clone size: -; D gene: -; V gene: TRBV6-5; J gene: TRBJ2-2; CDR3 protein: CATLPPLGELFF; CDR3 DNA: TGTGCCACCCTACCCCCTCTGGGGGAGCTGTTTTTT
CDR3 length: 18; clone size: few; D gene: TRBD2; V gene: TRBV11-2; J gene: TRBJ2-2; CDR3 protein: CASSLSSGGAGYTGELFF; CDR3 DNA: TGTGCCAGCAGCTTGAGTAGCGGGGGGGCCGGGTACACCGGGGAGCTGTTTTTT
CDR3 length: 14; clone size: many; D gene: TRBD1; V gene: TRBV29-1; J gene: TRBJ2-3; CDR3 protein: CSVARGRFTDTQYF; CDR3 DNA: TGCAGCGTTGCTAGGGGGCGGTTCACAGATACGCAGTATTTT